The 25 T cell receptor beta chains reported below all come from one sample, sequenced in a study of blood T cell repertoires in COVID-19. TCRdb's copy holds only in-frame clones and misses some; the assay was immunoSEQ multiplex PCR. The table records about 88,000 clones, around nine tenths of them present only once. The sequencing sample was made of peripheral blood. The receptors stem from a man older than 75 with acute or convalescent COVID-19.

This chain connects TRBV5-4 to TRBJ2-7; tentative D call: TRBD2 (6 bases). Germline V gene data show CDR1 as SGHNT and CDR2 as YYREEE (reference sequence). The ends were cut back, 2 bases at V and 1 base at J, with 13 bases in the middle. The CDR3 runs 15 residues. CDR3: CASSFGGAYSYEQYF. DNA of the CDR3: TGTGCCAGCAGCTTTGGCGGGGCTTATTCCTACGAGCAGTACTTC.

V gene TRBV25-1 combines with J gene TRBJ2-3, with 10 bases lining up with TRBD2. With V trimmed by 1 base and J by 4 bases, 8 bases remained unmatched. There are 17 residues in the CDR3. Germline V gives CDR1 MGHDK, CDR2 SYGVNS. CDR3: CASSEFPPTSGPDTQYF. In DNA, the CDR3 is TGTGCCAGCAGTGAATTCCCCCCGACTAGCGGGCCAGATACGCAGTATTTT.

The V gene is TRBV9, the J gene TRBJ2-3; tentative D call: TRBD1 (6 bases). V was pared by 4 bases and J by 2 bases, with 11 bases between. CDR3 length: 14 amino acids. The germline V gene has CDR1 SGDLS and CDR2 YYNGEE. CDR3 amino acids: CASSTRQATDTQYF. The CDR3 nucleotides are TGTGCCAGCAGCACCAGACAGGCCACAGATACGCAGTATTTT.

The chain employs TRBV7-9 and TRBJ2-2, with a tentative D call TRBD2 (5 bases). V lost 5 bases and J 6 bases, leaving 10 bases between the germline ends. The CDR3 is made up of 13 amino acids. CDR1 and CDR2 from the germline V gene are SEHNR and FQNEAQ (reference sequence). In nucleotides, the CDR3 is TGTGCCAGCAGCCCCACTAGTGCCGGGGAGCTGTTTTTT. Translating gives CASSPTSAGELFF. The complete variable domain, with remaining parts taken from reference TRBV7-9 and TRBJ2-2, reads DTGVSQNPRHKITKRGQNVTFRCDPISEHNRLYWYRQTLGQGPEFLTYFQNEAQLEKSRLLSDRFSAERPKGSFSTLEIQRTEQGDSAMYLCASSPTSAGELFFGEGSRLTVL.

The chain joins TRBV19 to TRBJ1-5; 8 nucleotides line up with TRBD1. The germline V gene has CDR1 LNHDA and CDR2 SQIVND (reference sequence). Trimming removed 5 bases from V and 0 bases from J; junction bases left unmatched: 18. This CDR3 has 20 amino acids. The CDR3 DNA reads TGTGCCAGTAGTCCAAACACCGGGACAGGAGACTACTATAGCAATCAGCCCCAGCATTTT. Its translation is CASSPNTGTGDYYSNQPQHF.

V and J are TRBV5-1 and TRBJ2-7; a possible D gene is TRBD1 (7 bases). The germline V and J ends were trimmed by 0 bases and 6 bases, with 16 bases remaining between them. CDR3 length: 15 amino acids. Germline V gene sequence: CDR1 SGHRS, CDR2 YFSETQ. The CDR3 is CASSLDGRGVGEQYF. The CDR3 DNA sequence: TGCGCCAGCAGCTTGGATGGCAGGGGGGTAGGCGAGCAGTACTTC.

This chain uses TRBV4-1 with TRBJ2-7; D is perhaps TRBD2 (7 bases). CDR1 MGHRA and CDR2 YSYEKL come from the germline V gene. V lost 4 bases, J lost 0 bases, and 16 bases lay in between. This CDR3 has 16 amino acids. The CDR3 spells CASSREGGFNSYEQYF. The CDR3 DNA follows: TGCGCCAGCAGCCGAGAGGGGGGGTTTAACTCCTACGAGCAGTACTTC.

This rearrangement joins TRBV5-4 to TRBJ2-7, with 8 nucleotides matching TRBD1. The CDR3 spans 18 residues. CDR1 SGHNT and CDR2 YYREEE come from the germline V gene (reference sequence). The junction had 24 bases not matched to a gene; V was cut back by 3 bases and J by 10 bases. The CDR3 DNA follows: TGTGCCAGCAGCTCCTCCCAGGGTGGACAGGGACGATCGGGTTTACAGTACTTC. As protein: CASSSSQGGQGRSGLQYF.

The chain combines TRBV2 with TRBJ2-7; D is perhaps TRBD1 (6 bases). This CDR3 has 14 residues. V was shortened by 5 bases and J by 4 bases, with 15 bases between the two germline ends. CDR1 is SNHLY, CDR2 FYNNEI, per germline. CDR3: CASSIQGSVYEQYF. In nucleotides, the CDR3 is TGTGCCAGCAGTATACAGGGTAGTGTATACGAGCAGTACTTC.

The CDR3 DNA reads as TGCGCCAGCGGGCTCAGGGCGGGAGGGGTATACAATGAGCAGTTCTTC. It translates to CASGLRAGGVYNEQFF. The V gene is TRBV5-1, the J gene TRBJ2-1; 9 bases map to TRBD2. V was clipped by 7 bases and J by 4 bases; unmatched bases: 12. This CDR3 spans 16 amino acids. Germline CDR1 and CDR2: SGHRS and YFSETQ.

V and J are TRBV5-1 and TRBJ2-1; tentative D call: TRBD1 (5 bases). This CDR3 comprises 13 residues. Germline V gene data show CDR1 as SGHRS and CDR2 as YFSETQ. Trimming stripped 0 bases from V and 10 bases from J, with 11 bases between. CDR3 loop: CASSLDQGKEQFF. CDR3 in DNA: TGCGCCAGCAGCTTGGATCAGGGTAAGGAGCAGTTCTTC.

V is TRBV11-3 and J is TRBJ2-2; TRBD1 matches 9 bases. Germline lookup yields CDR1 SGHNT and CDR2 YENEEA. Trimming removed 5 bases from V and 0 bases from J; junction bases left unmatched: 7. The CDR3 is made up of 17 amino acids. For the CDR3, the DNA is TGTGCCAGCAGCCCCCGGACAGGGGATTCGAACACCGGGGAGCTGTTTTTT. Encoded protein: CASSPRTGDSNTGELFF.

This chain joins TRBV10-1 and TRBJ1-1; D possibly corresponds to TRBD1 (5 bases). The CDR3 length is 15 residues. Per germline, CDR1 WNHNN and CDR2 SYGVQD (reference sequence). Between the trimmed V and J ends, which lost 1 base and 3 bases, there was a span of 12 bases. In DNA form, the CDR3 reads TGCGCCAGCAGTGAGTTAGAGTGGGGGGACACTGAAGCTTTCTTT. It translates to CASSELEWGDTEAFF.

The CDR3 nucleotides are TGTGCCAGCAGTCCCGATGGCGGCTACACCTTC. Translated, it gives CASSPDGGYTF. This chain connects TRBV28 to TRBJ1-2; no clear D. Germline V CDR1 and CDR2: MDHEN, SYDVKM. There are 11 residues in the CDR3. The V and J ends lost 5 bases and 8 bases respectively, with 9 bases between them.

The chain is built from TRBV6-5 and TRBJ2-7; 10 bases map to TRBD1. The length of the CDR3 is 15 residues. V dropped 0 bases and J dropped 4; count of bases not matched to a gene: 3. CDR1 and CDR2 (germline): MNHEY, SVGAGI. CDR3 in DNA: TGTGCCAGCAGTTACTCGGACAGGGGGTCGTACGAGCAGTACTTC. It yields the protein CASSYSDRGSYEQYF.

This chain uses TRBV2 with TRBJ1-3; 9 bases match TRBD1. Germline CDR1 reads SNHLY; CDR2 reads FYNNEI. The CDR3 totals 15 residues. Germline trimming cut 6 bases from V and 2 bases from J; bases unmatched to any gene: 5. For the CDR3, the DNA is TGTGCCAGCAGAAAAACAGGGGGCACTGGAAACACCATATATTTT. Its protein is CASRKTGGTGNTIYF.

This chain links TRBV10-3 with TRBJ1-1, with D possibly matching TRBD1 (6 bases). Between the trimmed V and J ends, which lost 6 bases and 0 bases, there was a span of 11 bases. Germline V lookup: CDR1 ENHRY, CDR2 SYGVKD. The CDR3 extends over 14 amino acids. The chain's CDR3 is CAIRPGVMNTEAFF. CDR3 nucleotides: TGTGCCATCAGGCCAGGGGTTATGAACACTGAAGCTTTCTTT.

This rearrangement joins TRBV9 to TRBJ1-2, with 9 bases that match TRBD1. The V and J ends lost 4 bases and 6 bases, in that order; junction bases with no gene match: 4. This CDR3 comprises 13 residues. The V gene's germline CDR1 is SGDLS and CDR2 YYNGEE. The CDR3 bases are TGTGCCAGCAGCCCGAGACAGGGGGATGGCTACACCTTC. Its translation: CASSPRQGDGYTF. The variable domain in full, with the rest retrieved from reference TRBV9 and TRBJ1-2, is DSGVTQTPKHLITATGQRVTLRCSPRSGDLSVYWYQQSLDQGLQFLIQYYNGEERAKGNILERFSAQQFPDLHSELNLSSLELGDSALYFCASSPRQGDGYTFGSGTRLTVV.

The chain has TRBV5-6 and TRBJ2-2, with TRBD2 matching 9 bases. Germline CDR1 and CDR2: SGHDT and YYEEEE. J lost 0 bases, V lost 1 base, and 4 bases had no gene match. This CDR3 is 17 amino acids long. The CDR3 bases are TGTGCCAGCAGCTTGCCCCTAGCGGGGTCGAACACCGGGGAGCTGTTTTTT. It specifies CASSLPLAGSNTGELFF.

The chain employs TRBV27 and TRBJ1-6, with D unresolved. Trimming left V 3 bases short and J 9 bases short, with 9 bases between. Germline-derived CDR1 and CDR2 are MNHEY and SMNVEV (reference sequence). CDR3 length: 13 amino acids. The DNA of the CDR3 is TGTGCCAGCAGTTTCTGGGCTGGTTCACCCCTCCACTTT. It encodes CASSFWAGSPLHF.

The V and J genes are TRBV5-6 and TRBJ1-2; 9 nucleotides align to TRBD1. The germline V gene encodes CDR1 SGHDT and CDR2 YYEEEE. The CDR3 has 14 amino acids. The V segment lost 4 bases and the J segment 8 bases; nucleotides outside the gene matches: 9. The CDR3 protein is CASSNPQGAVGYTF. The DNA for the CDR3 is TGTGCCAGCAGCAACCCACAGGGGGCTGTAGGCTACACCTTC.

The V gene is TRBV6-6, the J gene TRBJ2-7, with a tentative D call TRBD2 (5 bases). The CDR3 runs 14 residues. V gave up 6 bases and J gave up 2 bases, with 14 bases separating them. CDR1 is MNHNY, CDR2 SVGAGI, per germline (reference sequence). The CDR3 bases are TGTGCCAGCAGCCACCGGGGAGCCACCTACGAGCAGTACTTC. Amino acids: CASSHRGATYEQYF.

This chain connects TRBV11-2 to TRBJ1-3, with D possibly being TRBD1 (6 bases). The CDR3 consists of 15 residues. Trimming removed 5 bases from V and 0 bases from J, with 11 bases in between. Germline V gene lookup returns CDR1 SGHAT and CDR2 FQNNGV. The CDR3 DNA sequence: TGTGCCAGCAGCCATGGGGGCATCTCTGGAAACACCATATATTTT. As protein: CASSHGGISGNTIYF.

This clone was recorded at least ten times. V usage is TRBV2 and J usage is TRBJ2-5; 8 bases are a match to TRBD1. Germline CDR1 SNHLY, CDR2 FYNNEI. The CDR3 sequence is 15 residues long. With 1 base clipped from V and 5 bases from J, the junction kept 6 bases outside the gene matches. Here the CDR3 reads CASSEVGRGLETQYF. CDR3 DNA: TGTGCCAGCAGTGAAGTCGGCAGGGGGCTTGAGACCCAGTACTTC.

The rearrangement joins TRBV29-1 to TRBJ2-7, with D possibly being TRBD1 (6 bases). CDR3 length equals 12 residues. V was shortened by 6 bases and J by 6 bases, with 15 bases between the two germline ends. Germline V gives CDR1 SQVTM, CDR2 ANQGSEA. The CDR3 DNA follows: TGCAGCGTCCACACAGGGTCCCGCGAGCAGTACTTC. It translates to CSVHTGSREQYF.